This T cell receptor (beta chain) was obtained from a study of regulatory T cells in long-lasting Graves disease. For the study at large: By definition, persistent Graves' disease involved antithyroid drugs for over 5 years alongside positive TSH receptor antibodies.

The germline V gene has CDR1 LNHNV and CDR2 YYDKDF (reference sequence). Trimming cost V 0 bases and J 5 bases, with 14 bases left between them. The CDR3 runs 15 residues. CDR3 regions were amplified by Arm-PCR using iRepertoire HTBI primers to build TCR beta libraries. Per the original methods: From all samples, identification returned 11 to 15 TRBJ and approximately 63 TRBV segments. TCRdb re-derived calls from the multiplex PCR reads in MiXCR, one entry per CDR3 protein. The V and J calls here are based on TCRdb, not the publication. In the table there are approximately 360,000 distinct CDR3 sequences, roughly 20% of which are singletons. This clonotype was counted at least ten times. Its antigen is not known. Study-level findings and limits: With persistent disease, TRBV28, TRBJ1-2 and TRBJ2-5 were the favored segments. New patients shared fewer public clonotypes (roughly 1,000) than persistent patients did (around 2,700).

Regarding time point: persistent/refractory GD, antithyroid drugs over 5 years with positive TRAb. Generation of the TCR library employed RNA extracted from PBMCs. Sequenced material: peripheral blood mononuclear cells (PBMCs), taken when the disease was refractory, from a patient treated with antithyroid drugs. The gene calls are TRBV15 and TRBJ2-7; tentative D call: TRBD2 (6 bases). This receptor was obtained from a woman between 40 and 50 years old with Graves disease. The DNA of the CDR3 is TGTGCCACCAGCAGAGATTTAGCGGACCCGGACGAGCAGTACTTC. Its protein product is CATSRDLADPDEQYF.